This paragraph covers one TCR beta chain sequence. This entry belongs to a study of beta chain features in type 1 diabetes. CD45RO/CCR7/CD25/CD127/CD95/CD27 separated CD4+ naive, central memory, regulatory and stem cell-like memory cells by sorting. The entirety of the isolated RNA underwent reverse transcription, so expressed TCRB transcripts were sequenced. The protocol was immunoSEQ multiplex PCR, while the TCRdb copy is restricted to in-frame clones and leaves out a portion. Among roughly 310,000 clones listed, about 10% were seen once. The germline gives CDR1 MGHRA, CDR2 YSYEKL. J was trimmed by 0 bases and V by 0 bases; bases with no gene match: 7. This CDR3 contains 18 residues.

J is TRBJ2-1 and V is TRBV4-1; 8 nucleotides align to TRBD1. The source of this sequence is a woman in her twenties or thirties in good health. The material sequenced was naive CD4+ T cells from blood. CDR3 protein: CASSQEGDRQPSYNEQFF. The DNA for the CDR3 is TGCGCCAGCAGCCAAGAAGGGGACAGGCAACCCTCCTACAATGAGCAGTTCTTC.